These 16 T cell receptor beta chains were sequenced from one sample in a study of patients and donors after allogeneic stem cell transplantation. In TCRdb, the RT-PCR reads were re-called with MiXCR into one record per CDR3 protein. Counted here are approximately 17,000 distinct CDR3 sequences, 27% occurring once; the ten biggest clones make up 36%. Source material: blood, either unsorted or a sorted T cell fraction (not recorded which). The receptors were gathered from a human donor who was either an allogeneic HSCT recipient or a stem cell or donor lymphocyte infusion donor (not recorded which). It is not recorded whose cells these are; they may come from a transplant donor.

The CDR3 DNA reads as TGTGCCAGCAGCCAAAACAGACTAGCCTCCGTCCTGACTTTC. Its protein is CASSQNRLASVLTF. V usage is TRBV7-3 and J usage is TRBJ2-6; 7 bases are a match to TRBD2. Germline lookup yields CDR1 SGHTA and CDR2 FQGTGA. After removal of 5 bases from V and 12 bases from J, the junction contained 10 bases not matched to a gene. The CDR3 spans 14 residues.

Details on this clonotype: At one of its ends the junction is not consistent with the germline gene, which may arise from a read error. This rearrangement joins TRBV5-5 to TRBJ1-3; D is undetermined. The CDR3 has 16 residues. Germline values: CDR1 SGHKS, CDR2 YYEKEE (reference sequence). The CDR3 sequence is CASTLPGGPPRNTIYF. The CDR3, as DNA: TGTGCCAGCACCTTGCCTGGAGGTCCGCCCCGAAACACCATATATTTT.

This clonotype came up a few times. The chain joins TRBV6-1 to TRBJ1-5, with 8 bases aligning to TRBD1. Germline loops: CDR1 MNHNS, CDR2 SASEGT. The CDR3 runs to 14 residues. Germline trimming cut 8 bases from V and 0 bases from J; bases unmatched to any gene: 3. CDR3 in DNA: TGTGCCAGCCTGACAGGGGATAGCAATCAGCCCCAGCATTTT. Translation: CASLTGDSNQPQHF.

The V gene is TRBV7-6, the J gene TRBJ1-5; 8 bases are shared with TRBD1. The CDR3 spans 16 residues. Germline V gene sequence: CDR1 SGHVS, CDR2 FNYEAQ. Trimming took 1 base from V and 3 from J; bases not matched to a gene: 5. The CDR3 loop is CASSLGQGLANQPQHF. CDR3 bases: TGTGCCAGCAGCTTAGGACAGGGGTTGGCCAATCAGCCCCAGCATTTT.

The chain combines TRBV9 with TRBJ1-2; 9 bases are a match to TRBD1. Per germline, CDR1 SGDLS and CDR2 YYNGEE. Trimming took 1 base from V and 2 from J; bases not matched to a gene: 6. This CDR3 comprises 16 residues. CDR3 region: CASSVSAGQGNYGYTF. In nucleotides, the CDR3 is TGTGCCAGCAGCGTAAGCGCAGGACAGGGGAACTATGGCTACACCTTC.

V usage is TRBV5-6 and J usage is TRBJ1-2, with 7 bases that match TRBD1. V was pared by 0 bases and J by 3 bases, with 5 bases of the junction left unmatched. The CDR3 length is 15 residues. CDR1 is SGHDT, CDR2 YYEEEE, per germline. In DNA form, the CDR3 reads TGTGCCAGCAGCTTGGGGGACAGAAGTTACTATGGCTACACCTTC. This encodes CASSLGDRSYYGYTF.

The V call is TRBV3-1, the J call TRBJ2-7; TRBD1 agrees at 7 bases. Per germline, CDR1 LGHDT and CDR2 YNNKEL (reference sequence). This CDR3 is built from 13 residues. V shed 3 bases and J 5 bases; nucleotides not matched to a gene: 4. The CDR3 coding sequence is TGTGCCAGCAGCCAGGGACAGTTACACGAGCAGTACTTC. Translation gives CASSQGQLHEQYF.

This chain uses TRBV7-8 with TRBJ1-2; D uncertain. The CDR3 contains 17 residues. Trimming took 1 base from V and 0 from J, leaving 15 bases between them. Per germline, CDR1 SGHVS and CDR2 FQNEAQ. CDR3 in amino acids: CASSLEGKRKTNYGYTF. For the CDR3, the DNA is TGTGCCAGCAGCTTAGAGGGAAAACGGAAGACTAACTATGGCTACACCTTC.

This clonotype showed up just a few times. This chain links TRBV4-3 with TRBJ1-2, with D tentatively TRBD1 (5 bases). CDR1 is LGHNA, CDR2 YSLEER, per germline. CDR3 length equals 15 residues. Trimming pared 1 base from V and 4 bases from J, leaving 13 bases between. The CDR3 DNA reads as TGCGCCAGCAGCCAAGCTGGGGCGGGGTCCTATGGCTACACCTTC. Translation gives CASSQAGAGSYGYTF.

There are a few counts of this clonotype. The gene calls are TRBV5-1 and TRBJ1-3; D is ambiguous. V lost 0 bases to trimming and J lost 0 bases, with 7 bases between them. The CDR3 consists of 15 residues. Germline-derived CDR1 and CDR2 are SGHRS and YFSETQ. CDR3: CASSLEHYSGNTIYF. The CDR3 DNA follows: TGCGCCAGCAGCTTGGAGCATTACTCTGGAAACACCATATATTTT. Variable domain in full (rest from reference TRBV5-1 and TRBJ1-3): KAGVTQTPRYLIKTRGQQVTLSCSPISGHRSVSWYQQTPGQGLQFLFEYFSETQRNKGNFPGRFSGRQFSNSRSEMNVSTLELGDSALYLCASSLEHYSGNTIYFGEGSWLTVV.

This clonotype was picked up a small number of times. V gene TRBV24-1 combines with J gene TRBJ1-1; D may be TRBD1 (5 bases). In germline, CDR1 is KGHDR, CDR2 SFDVKD. CDR3 length equals 13 residues. V dropped 9 bases and J dropped 1 base, with 11 bases sitting between them. The CDR3 DNA reads TGTGCCACCGGAGGGGATACGAACACTGAAGCTTTCTTT. This sequence encodes CATGGDTNTEAFF.

This chain uses TRBV29-1 with TRBJ1-1; 7 nucleotides agree with TRBD1. The V segment lost 7 bases and the J segment 0 bases; nucleotides outside the gene matches: 8. There are 14 residues in the CDR3. The germline V gene encodes CDR1 SQVTM and CDR2 ANQGSEA. The DNA for the CDR3 is TGCAGCGCCCATTACAGGGGCGTGAACACTGAAGCTTTCTTT. It translates to CSAHYRGVNTEAFF.

This clonotype was seen more than once but under ten times. The chain couples TRBV10-1 to TRBJ1-5, with D perhaps matching TRBD1 (6 bases). The CDR3 is 16 residues long. Trimming took off 4 bases at V and 1 base at J, with 14 bases between the two ends. Germline lookup yields CDR1 WNHNN and CDR2 SYGVQD (reference sequence). The DNA of the CDR3 is TGCGCCAGCAGTGCGCCGGGAGGGGGGAGCAATCAGCCCCAGCATTTT. Translating gives CASSAPGGGSNQPQHF.

This clonotype is medium-sized (0.01 to 0.1%). The chain employs TRBV12-3 or TRBV12-4 and TRBJ2-7; no reliable D call. The CDR3 is made up of 16 amino acids. V dropped 3 bases and J dropped 4 bases, with 19 bases sitting between them. In DNA form, the CDR3 reads TGTGCCAGCAGTTTCCTCGCTGGGCCGCTTTCTTACGAGCAGTACTTC. Amino acid sequence: CASSFLAGPLSYEQYF.

The sample holds a few counts of this clonotype. The chain joins TRBV6-5 to TRBJ2-2, with TRBD2 matching over 11 bases. With 4 bases clipped from V and 5 bases from J, the junction kept 3 bases outside the gene matches. Germline loops: CDR1 MNHEY, CDR2 SVGAGI. CDR3 length: 15 residues. CDR3: CASSWTSGWTGELFF. Written as DNA, the CDR3 is TGTGCCAGCAGTTGGACTAGCGGGTGGACCGGGGAGCTGTTTTTT.

This chain links TRBV20-1 with TRBJ2-1; 9 bases align to TRBD1. The CDR3 runs to 13 residues. V gave up 7 bases and J gave up 2 bases; unmatched junction bases: 3. The V gene's germline CDR1 is DFQATT and CDR2 SNEGSKA (reference sequence). The CDR3 here is CSGNRGPYNEQFF. CDR3 bases: TGCAGTGGTAACAGGGGGCCCTACAATGAGCAGTTCTTC.